The rows below give T cell receptor beta chains drawn from one sample of a study of T cell responses to AZD1222 COVID-19 vaccine. Data came from immunoSEQ multiplex PCR; TCRdb stores just in-frame clones and leaves some out. The sample has 140,000 to 150,000 clones; 75% to 95% are singletons. The material was peripheral blood, obtained on day 0 of MenACWY control vaccination. The receptors were gathered from an adult in good health. CDR3s include the opening cysteine and the closing phenylalanine or tryptophan. A D gene is named only where the DNA matches it firmly. Rows give clone size only sometimes, using once, few, many, or a class for an expanded clone.

>-|TRBJ1-2|-|TRBV28
TGTGCCAGCCTCCCGTCTGTGAGGTTCACGGGTTCCTATGGCTACACCTTC
CASLPSVRFTGSYGYTF
>once|TRBJ2-3|TRBD2|TRBV6-1
TGTGCCAGCAGTGAAGCACCAGCGGGGACTGGTGCAGATACGCAGTATTTT
CASSEAPAGTGADTQYF
>-|TRBJ1-1|-|TRBV19
TGTGCCAGTAGTATCTGGGGTCGAATGAACACTGAAGCTTTCTTT
CASSIWGRMNTEAFF
>-|TRBJ2-7|-|TRBV18
TGTGCCAGCTCACCAGACGGCAGAACCTACGAGCAGTACTTC
CASSPDGRTYEQYF
>once|TRBJ1-1|-|TRBV7-9
TGTGCCAGCAGCTTAGTAGGTCTAGGGACTGAAGCTTTCTTT
CASSLVGLGTEAFF
>-|TRBJ1-3|TRBD1|TRBV13
TGTGCCAGCAGCCCTAGGGGGCGGCAATCTGGAAACACCATATATTTT
CASSPRGRQSGNTIYF
>-|TRBJ2-3|TRBD2|TRBV29-1
TGCAGCGTCACGACTAGCGGACCAGATACGCAGTATTTT
CSVTTSGPDTQYF
>-|TRBJ1-6|-|TRBV7-8
TGTGCCAGCAGCTTAAGCGGGAATTCACCCCTCCACTTT
CASSLSGNSPLHF
>-|TRBJ2-7|TRBD2|TRBV28
TGTGCCAGCAGCTGGGGGGGGTCCTACGAGCAGTACTTC
CASSWGGSYEQYF
>-|TRBJ2-7|-|TRBV5-6
TGTGCCAGCAGCTTGATTGAACAGGGAGGAATGGCCGAGCAGTACTTC
CASSLIEQGGMAEQYF
>-|TRBJ2-1|-|TRBV28
TGTGCCAGCAGTGCAAACTATGGGGATGAGCAGTTCTTC
CASSANYGDEQFF
>few|TRBJ2-2|-|TRBV18
TGTGCCAGCTCAGCACTCAGGGGATCGGAGACCGGGGAGCTGTTTTTT
CASSALRGSETGELFF
>-|TRBJ1-2|-|TRBV6-5
TGTGCCAGCAGTTTCGCCGACAGGAACTATGGCTACACCTTC
CASSFADRNYGYTF
>-|TRBJ1-6|-|TRBV19
TGTGCCAGTAGTATCCAGGGGTCCCTCTACAATTCACCCCTCCACTTT
CASSIQGSLYNSPLHF
>-|TRBJ2-7|-|TRBV10-2
TGCGCCAGCAGTAGGCCAGCCTACGAGCAGTACTTC
CASSRPAYEQYF
>-|TRBJ1-1|-|TRBV3-1/TRBV3-2
TGTGCCAGCAGCCTTACTTGGAGGCAGGACACTGAAGCTTTCTTT
CASSLTWRQDTEAFF
>-|TRBJ2-2|-|TRBV7-9
TGTGCCAGCAGCTTATGGCCACGGGGGTTATCTGGTGCCGGGGAGCTGTTTTTT
CASSLWPRGLSGAGELFF
>-|TRBJ1-2|-|TRBV14
TGTGCCAGCAGCGGAACCTTTAACTATGGCTACACCTTC
CASSGTFNYGYTF
>-|TRBJ1-6|-|TRBV27
TGTGCCAGCAGTCTCGCTGGGGCAGGGAATCTCTTAAGGGTATTAAGTTCACCCCTCCACTTT
CASSLAGAGNLLRVLSSPLHF
>-|TRBJ1-6|-|TRBV19
TGTGCCAGTAGTAACGGTGGCAGGGGTGGTTCACCCCTCCACTTT
CASSNGGRGGSPLHF
>-|TRBJ1-1|TRBD1|TRBV6-5
TGTGCCAGCAGCTCGACAGGGGGCGCAACTGAAGCTTTCTTT
CASSSTGGATEAFF
>few|TRBJ2-7|TRBD1|TRBV7-9
TGTGCCAGCAGCTTAGTGGGACAGAACTACGAGCAGTACTTC
CASSLVGQNYEQYF
>-|TRBJ2-3|-|TRBV5-1
TGCGCCAGCAGCTTAAGCTCCACAGATACGCAGTATTTT
CASSLSSTDTQYF
>-|TRBJ1-6|TRBD1|TRBV5-5
TGTGCCAGCAGACGAACAGGGGGCGCGGGTAATTCACCCCTCCACTTT
CASRRTGGAGNSPLHF
>once|TRBJ2-7|-|TRBV30
TGTGCCTGGAGTGTCCAAGGCTACGAGCAGTACTTC
CAWSVQGYEQYF
>once|TRBJ1-2|TRBD1|TRBV19
TGTGCCAGTAGTATGTGGGGACAGGGAGGTGGCTACACCTTC
CASSMWGQGGGYTF
>-|TRBJ1-1|-|TRBV29-1
TGCAGCGTTAGTCGGGCAGGGGCGAACACTGAAGCTTTCTTT
CSVSRAGANTEAFF
>-|TRBJ2-7|TRBD2|TRBV28
TGTGCCAGCAGTTTAGGGGCTAGCGGAACCTACGAGCAGTACTTC
CASSLGASGTYEQYF
>-|TRBJ2-7|-|TRBV6-5
TGTGCCAGCAGTACAGGGTTAGGTGAGCAGTACTTC
CASSTGLGEQYF
>-|TRBJ1-6|-|TRBV28
TGTGCCAGCACCCCTCGGGGGCTGGGGGGGGATAATTCACCCCTCCACTTT
CASTPRGLGGDNSPLHF
>-|TRBJ2-7|-|TRBV28
TGTGCCAGCAGTTCGAGGCAGGTAATTTACGAGCAGTACTTC
CASSSRQVIYEQYF
>-|TRBJ1-6|-|TRBV6-5
TGTGCCAGCACCTACCGTTCAACCAATTCACCCCTCCACTTT
CASTYRSTNSPLHF
>-|TRBJ2-7|TRBD2|TRBV10-3
TGTGCCACCAGACTAGCGGAAAGCTCCTACGAGCAGTACTTC
CATRLAESSYEQYF
>-|TRBJ1-3|TRBD1|TRBV6-5
TGTGCCAGCAGAACAGGGGTCGGAAACACCATATATTTT
CASRTGVGNTIYF
>-|TRBJ2-5|TRBD1|TRBV19
TGTGCCAGTAGTCCAAGGGCCGGAACAGGGGGACAAGAGACCCAGTACTTC
CASSPRAGTGGQETQYF
>-|TRBJ1-2|-|TRBV6-5
TGTGCCAGCCCCCGGTGGGATAACTATGGCTACACCTTC
CASPRWDNYGYTF
>-|TRBJ1-1|-|TRBV7-2
TGTGCCAGCAGGCTCGACAGTACGAACACTGAAGCTTTCTTT
CASRLDSTNTEAFF
>few|TRBJ1-1|-|TRBV7-2
TGTGCCAGCAGCTTAGCGCTTACGGAGAACACTGAAGCTTTCTTT
CASSLALTENTEAFF
>-|TRBJ2-1|TRBD2|TRBV12-5
TGTGCTAGTGGTTTGGTACTCAGTGTGGATCTAGCGGGAGGTCCTACCTACAATGAGCAGTTCTTC
CASGLVLSVDLAGGPTYNEQFF
>-|TRBJ2-1|-|TRBV2
TGTGCCACCGGGGGGCGTCGCTCCTACAATGAGCAGTTCTTC
CATGGRRSYNEQFF
>-|TRBJ2-2|TRBD2|TRBV15
TGTGCCACCAGCAGAGATTGGGGGGGCACCGGGGAGCTGTTTTTT
CATSRDWGGTGELFF
>-|TRBJ1-2|-|TRBV11-2
TGTGCCAGCAGCTTAGATCGGAGGCGGGGAGGCGGCTACACCTTC
CASSLDRRRGGGYTF
>-|TRBJ1-3|-|TRBV7-3
TGTGCCAGCAGCTTGGGGTATGGAAACACCATATATTTT
CASSLGYGNTIYF
>once|TRBJ2-5|TRBD1|TRBV6-2/TRBV6-3
TGTGCCAGCAGACCTTGGACAGGGGGGAGCCAAGAGACCCAGTACTTC
CASRPWTGGSQETQYF
>-|TRBJ2-7|TRBD2|TRBV7-6
TGTGCCAGCAGCTTAGGTCCGACTAGCGGGACGGTATCCTACGAGCAGTACTTC
CASSLGPTSGTVSYEQYF
>-|TRBJ1-6|-|TRBV3-1/TRBV3-2
TGTGCCAGCAGCCAAGATAGAGGCCACTTTTCACCCCTCCACTTT
CASSQDRGHFSPLHF
>-|TRBJ1-4|-|TRBV20-1
TGCAGTGCTAGTGACCGGCAGGAAAAACTGTTTTTT
CSASDRQEKLFF
>-|TRBJ2-2|-|TRBV4-1
TGCGCCAGCAGCCAAGATCAAGTCTTAGGGGTCGGGGAGCTGTTTTTT
CASSQDQVLGVGELFF
>-|TRBJ1-1|-|TRBV20-1
TGCAGTGCTAGTCTGGGTGCGATGAACACTGAAGCTTTCTTT
CSASLGAMNTEAFF
>once|TRBJ1-1|-|TRBV3-1/TRBV3-2
TGTGCCAGCAGACCTGGACAGAACACTGAAGCTTTCTTT
CASRPGQNTEAFF
>-|TRBJ2-7|-|TRBV5-1
TGCGCCAGCAGCGTAAACTTGGGGGGAACCTACGAGCAGTACTTC
CASSVNLGGTYEQYF
>-|TRBJ2-1|TRBD1|TRBV7-2
TGTGCCAGCAGCTTAGCGAAGGGCCCAGGGGGCGGCGAGCAGTTCTTC
CASSLAKGPGGGEQFF